This entry is about one T cell receptor beta chain. The antigen is unknown. These data belong to a study of cytotoxic CD8 clonotypes in ibrutinib-treated CLL. Overall study findings and caveats: At the start, clonality exceeded age-matched healthy donors and followed circulating CD8+ T-cell counts. Sampling times, which were not matched between the groups, differed between sustained-remission patients and progressing patients. A rise in clonality was seen at ibrutinib response, and a fall back toward baseline was seen at progression.

Libraries were prepared by immunoSEQ multiplex PCR; TCRdb keeps only in-frame clonotypes and omits some of them. The sample carries around 33,000 clones, roughly 50% recorded once. The receptor was derived from a human donor with chronic lymphocytic leukemia. The sample here was PBMCs, taken before ibrutinib treatment.

The CDR3 loop reads CASSPLQSRGDSPLHF. The CDR3 DNA reads as TGTGCCAGCTCACCACTACAGAGTCGTGGAGATTCACCCCTCCACTTT. This chain links TRBV18 with TRBJ1-6; D remains ambiguous. Trimming left V 1 base short and J 8 bases short, with 15 bases between. Germline V gene data show CDR1 as KGHSH and CDR2 as LQKENI. This CDR3 is built from 16 residues.